The rows below give T cell receptor beta chains drawn from one sample of a study of T cell responses to AZD1222 COVID-19 vaccine. This table comes from immunoSEQ multiplex PCR, and its TCRdb copy is limited to in-frame clones, with some not included. The repertoire holds 150,000 to 200,000 clones, with around 92% as singletons. Sequencing used peripheral blood, obtained on day 0 of AZD1222 vaccination. The receptors were sampled from an adult in good health. Both conserved end residues are part of each CDR3. D genes are given only for firm matches. Clone size is shown for a subset of rows, as once, few, many or a class of expanded clone.

V: TRBV5-4
D: NA
size: NA
J: TRBJ1-1
CDR3: CASSRDMNTEAFF
DNA: TGTGCCAGCAGCAGGGACATGAACACTGAAGCTTTCTTT

V: TRBV10-3
D: NA
size: NA
J: TRBJ2-1
CDR3: CAISLTQLYNEQFF
DNA: TGTGCCATCAGTCTCACACAGCTTTACAATGAGCAGTTCTTC

V: TRBV29-1
D: TRBD2
size: NA
J: TRBJ2-1
CDR3: CSVEAGSGGYNEQFF
DNA: TGCAGCGTTGAAGCGGGTAGCGGGGGTTACAATGAGCAGTTCTTC

V: TRBV19
D: NA
size: NA
J: TRBJ2-6
CDR3: CASSSPPGTGGANVLTF
DNA: TGTGCCAGTAGTTCTCCCCCTGGGACTGGCGGGGCCAACGTCCTGACTTTC

V: TRBV12-3/TRBV12-4
D: NA
size: NA
J: TRBJ1-1
CDR3: CASSSTGNTEAFF
DNA: TGTGCCAGCAGTTCCACCGGGAACACTGAAGCTTTCTTT

V: TRBV3-1/TRBV3-2
D: NA
size: NA
J: TRBJ1-2
CDR3: CASSQDMGWSGQGYTF
DNA: TGTGCCAGCAGCCAAGATATGGGTTGGTCCGGGCAAGGCTACACCTTC

V: TRBV9
D: TRBD2
size: NA
J: TRBJ2-5
CDR3: CASSVLGGETQYF
DNA: TGTGCCAGCAGCGTATTGGGAGGGGAGACCCAGTACTTC

V: TRBV12-3/TRBV12-4
D: NA
size: NA
J: TRBJ2-1
CDR3: CASRRLGNEQFF
DNA: TGTGCCAGCAGGCGACTAGGAAATGAGCAGTTCTTC

V: TRBV5-1
D: NA
size: NA
J: TRBJ2-1
CDR3: CASSLEPRVRGYNEQFF
DNA: TGCGCCAGCAGCTTGGAACCCAGGGTCAGGGGCTACAATGAGCAGTTCTTC

V: TRBV6-4
D: NA
size: NA
J: TRBJ2-1
CDR3: CASIQRDMASSYNEQFF
DNA: TGTGCCAGTATACAGAGGGATATGGCTAGCTCCTACAATGAGCAGTTCTTC

V: TRBV11-3
D: NA
size: NA
J: TRBJ2-1
CDR3: CASSLGPYNEQFF
DNA: TGTGCCAGCAGCTTGGGACCCTACAATGAGCAGTTCTTC

V: TRBV9
D: NA
size: NA
J: TRBJ2-3
CDR3: CASSFRQVGDTQYF
DNA: TGTGCCAGCAGCTTTCGACAGGTGGGAGATACGCAGTATTTT

V: TRBV29-1
D: NA
size: NA
J: TRBJ2-1
CDR3: CSVAGTNEQFF
DNA: TGCAGCGTTGCGGGGACCAATGAGCAGTTCTTC

V: TRBV9
D: NA
size: NA
J: TRBJ1-1
CDR3: CASSVGFSPPGDPNTEAFF
DNA: TGTGCCAGCAGCGTAGGATTCAGTCCTCCTGGGGATCCGAACACTGAAGCTTTCTTT

V: TRBV27
D: NA
size: NA
J: TRBJ2-7
CDR3: CASSRTFNYEQYF
DNA: TGTGCCAGCAGTAGGACCTTTAACTACGAGCAGTACTTC

V: TRBV2
D: NA
size: NA
J: TRBJ1-6
CDR3: CASNRLSSSYNSPLHF
DNA: TGTGCCAGCAATCGACTCTCAAGCTCCTATAATTCACCCCTCCACTTT

V: TRBV4-1
D: NA
size: NA
J: TRBJ1-5
CDR3: CASSPWDTSNQPQHF
DNA: TGCGCCAGCAGCCCCTGGGACACTAGCAATCAGCCCCAGCATTTT

V: TRBV7-6
D: NA
size: NA
J: TRBJ1-3
CDR3: CASSLAFVPGNTIYF
DNA: TGTGCCAGCAGCTTAGCGTTTGTGCCTGGAAACACCATATATTTT

V: TRBV11-2
D: NA
size: NA
J: TRBJ1-3
CDR3: CASSLVAGVFGNTIYF
DNA: TGTGCCAGCAGCTTAGTGGCAGGGGTTTTTGGAAACACCATATATTTT

V: TRBV3-1/TRBV3-2
D: NA
size: NA
J: TRBJ2-1
CDR3: CASSPRSNNEQFF
DNA: TGTGCCAGCAGCCCTCGGAGTAACAATGAGCAGTTCTTC

V: TRBV5-1
D: TRBD1
size: NA
J: TRBJ2-7
CDR3: CASSRGTGLSTYEQYF
DNA: TGCGCCAGCAGCAGAGGGACAGGGCTATCTACCTACGAGCAGTACTTC

V: TRBV6-1
D: NA
size: once
J: TRBJ1-5
CDR3: CASSENSGQPQHF
DNA: TGTGCCAGCAGTGAAAATAGCGGGCAGCCCCAGCATTTT

V: TRBV3-1/TRBV3-2
D: NA
size: NA
J: TRBJ1-5
CDR3: CASSQALGHQPQHF
DNA: TGTGCCAGCAGCCAAGCGTTGGGGCATCAGCCCCAGCATTTT